Ten or more counts support the clone carrying this T cell receptor (beta chain). Antigen unknown. The CDR3 sequence is 13 residues long. The V segment lost 1 base and the J segment 12 bases; nucleotides outside the gene matches: 6. Germline V gives CDR1 SEHNR, CDR2 FQNEAQ (reference sequence). Both iRepertoire HTBI primers and Arm-PCR of CDR3 regions were used to build the TCR beta libraries. Original handling: Throughout the samples, researchers identified some 62 TRBV and some 14 TRBJ segments. TCRdb processed the multiplex PCR reads anew with MiXCR; each CDR3 protein has one entry. What appears here as the V and J calls and clone size reflects TCRdb's work, not the paper's. The table lists about 220,000 distinct CDR3 sequences, approximately 19% of them singletons. The data stem from a study of regulatory T cells in long-lasting Graves disease. Findings and caveats of the study: No thyroid tissue was studied; the work used peripheral blood only.

The time point is: newly diagnosed GD, antithyroid drugs for less than 3 months. Extracted PBMC RNA gave rise to the TCR library. These records were also assigned to another study, of T cells in Graves' hyperthyroidism and ophthalmopathy. That report notes: A set of HTBI primers served as the primers for a first-round RT-PCR of the TCR CDR3.

This clonotype was obtained from a woman aged 30 to 39 with Graves disease. The gene calls are TRBV7-9 and TRBJ2-1, with TRBD2 matching 7 bases. Sequencing used peripheral blood mononuclear cells (PBMCs), obtained at new diagnosis, from a patient treated with antithyroid drugs. CDR3 residues: CASSLGGGAGQFF. The CDR3, as DNA: TGTGCCAGCAGCTTAGGGGGAGGGGCAGGGCAGTTCTTC.